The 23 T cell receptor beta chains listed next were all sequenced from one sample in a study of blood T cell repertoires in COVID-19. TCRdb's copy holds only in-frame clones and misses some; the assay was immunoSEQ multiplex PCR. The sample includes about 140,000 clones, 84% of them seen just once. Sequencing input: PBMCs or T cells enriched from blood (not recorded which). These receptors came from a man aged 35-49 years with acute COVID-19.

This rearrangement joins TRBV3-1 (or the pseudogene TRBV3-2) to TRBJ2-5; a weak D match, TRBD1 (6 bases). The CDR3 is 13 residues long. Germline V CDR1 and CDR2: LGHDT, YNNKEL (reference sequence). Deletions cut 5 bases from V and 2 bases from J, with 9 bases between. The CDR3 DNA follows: TGTGCCAGCAGCGTACAGGGTCAAGAGACCCAGTACTTC. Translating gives CASSVQGQETQYF.

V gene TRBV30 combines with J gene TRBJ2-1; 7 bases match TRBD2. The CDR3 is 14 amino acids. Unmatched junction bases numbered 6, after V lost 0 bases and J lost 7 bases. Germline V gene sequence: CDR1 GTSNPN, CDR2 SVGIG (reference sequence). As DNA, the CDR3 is TGTGCCTGGAGTGTAAATCGGGGGGTAAATGAGCAGTTCTTC. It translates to CAWSVNRGVNEQFF.

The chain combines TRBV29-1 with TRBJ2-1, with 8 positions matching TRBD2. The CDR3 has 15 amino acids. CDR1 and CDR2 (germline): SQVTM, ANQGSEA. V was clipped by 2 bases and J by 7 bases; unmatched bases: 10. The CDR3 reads CSVESLQGLVNEQFF. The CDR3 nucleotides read TGCAGCGTTGAATCCCTCCAGGGACTAGTGAATGAGCAGTTCTTC.

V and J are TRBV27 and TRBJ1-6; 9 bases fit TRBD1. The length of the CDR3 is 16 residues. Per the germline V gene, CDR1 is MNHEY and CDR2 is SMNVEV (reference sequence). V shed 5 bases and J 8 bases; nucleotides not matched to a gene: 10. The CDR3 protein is CASSGDRAGVDSPLHF. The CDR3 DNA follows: TGTGCCAGCAGTGGGGACAGGGCCGGAGTAGATTCACCCCTCCACTTT.

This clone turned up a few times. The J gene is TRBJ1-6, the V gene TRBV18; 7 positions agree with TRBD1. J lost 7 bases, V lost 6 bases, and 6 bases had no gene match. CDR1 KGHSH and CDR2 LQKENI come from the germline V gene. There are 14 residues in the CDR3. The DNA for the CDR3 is TGTGCCAGCTCGGCCGGGACAGTGAATTCACCCCTCCACTTT. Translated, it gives CASSAGTVNSPLHF.

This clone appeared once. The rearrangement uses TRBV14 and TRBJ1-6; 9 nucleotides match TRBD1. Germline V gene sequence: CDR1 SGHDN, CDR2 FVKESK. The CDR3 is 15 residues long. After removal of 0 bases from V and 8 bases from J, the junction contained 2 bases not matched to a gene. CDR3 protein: CASSQEGTGYSPLHF. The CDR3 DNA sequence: TGTGCCAGCAGCCAAGAGGGGACAGGGTATTCACCCCTCCACTTT. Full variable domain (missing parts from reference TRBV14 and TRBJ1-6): EAGVTQFPSHSVIEKGQTVTLRCDPISGHDNLYWYRRVMGKEIKFLLHFVKESKQDESGMPNNRFLAERTGGTYSTLKVQPAELEDSGVYFCASSQEGTGYSPLHFGNGTRLTVT.

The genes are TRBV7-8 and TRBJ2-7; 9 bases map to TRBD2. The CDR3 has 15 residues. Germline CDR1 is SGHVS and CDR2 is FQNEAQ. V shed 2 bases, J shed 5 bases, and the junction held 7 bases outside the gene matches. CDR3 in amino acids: CASSLNSGSRNEQYF. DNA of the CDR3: TGTGCCAGCAGCTTAAATAGCGGGAGTAGGAACGAGCAGTACTTC.

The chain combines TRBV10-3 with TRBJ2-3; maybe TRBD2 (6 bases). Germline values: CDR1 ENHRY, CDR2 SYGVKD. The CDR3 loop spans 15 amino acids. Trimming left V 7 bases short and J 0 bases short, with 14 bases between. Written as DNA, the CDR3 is TGTGCCATCACCCCGAACGGGGGTAGCACAGATACGCAGTATTTT. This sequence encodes CAITPNGGSTDTQYF.

CDR3 region: CASSLGTGLNTEAFF. CDR3 DNA sequence: TGCGCCAGCAGCTTGGGGACAGGGTTGAACACTGAAGCTTTCTTT. The rearrangement joins TRBV5-1 to TRBJ1-1, with 8 bases identical to TRBD1. Germline V lookup: CDR1 SGHRS, CDR2 YFSETQ. The CDR3 is 15 residues long. V was clipped by 0 bases and J by 0 bases; unmatched bases: 1.

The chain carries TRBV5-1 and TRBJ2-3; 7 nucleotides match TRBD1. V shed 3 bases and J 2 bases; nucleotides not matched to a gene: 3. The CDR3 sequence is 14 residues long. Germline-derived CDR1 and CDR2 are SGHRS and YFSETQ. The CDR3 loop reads CASSSDRVTDTQYF. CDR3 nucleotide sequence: TGCGCCAGCAGCTCCGACAGGGTCACAGATACGCAGTATTTT.

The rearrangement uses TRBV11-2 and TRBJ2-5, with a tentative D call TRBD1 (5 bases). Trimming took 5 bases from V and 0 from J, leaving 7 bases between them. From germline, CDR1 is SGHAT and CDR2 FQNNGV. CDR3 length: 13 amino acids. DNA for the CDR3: TGTGCCAGCAGCCAAGGGGACCAAGAGACCCAGTACTTC. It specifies CASSQGDQETQYF.

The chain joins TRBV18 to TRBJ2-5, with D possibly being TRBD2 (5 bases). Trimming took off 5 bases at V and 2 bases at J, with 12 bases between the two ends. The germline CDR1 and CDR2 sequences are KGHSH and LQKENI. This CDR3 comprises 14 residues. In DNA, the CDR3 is TGTGCCAGCTCAAGTTGGACTGAACAAGAGACCCAGTACTTC. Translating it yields CASSSWTEQETQYF. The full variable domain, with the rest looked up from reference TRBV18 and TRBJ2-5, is NAGVMQNPRHLVRRRGQEARLRCSPMKGHSHVYWYRQLPEEGLKFMVYLQKENIIDESGMPKERFSAEFPKEGPSILRIQQVVRGDSAAYFCASSSWTEQETQYFGPGTRLLVL.

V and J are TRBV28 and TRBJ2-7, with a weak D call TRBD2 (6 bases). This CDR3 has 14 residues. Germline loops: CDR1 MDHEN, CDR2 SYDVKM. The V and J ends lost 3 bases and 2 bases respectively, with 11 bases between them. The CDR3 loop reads CASSFLAGPYEQYF. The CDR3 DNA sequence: TGTGCCAGCAGTTTTCTGGCGGGGCCCTACGAGCAGTACTTC.

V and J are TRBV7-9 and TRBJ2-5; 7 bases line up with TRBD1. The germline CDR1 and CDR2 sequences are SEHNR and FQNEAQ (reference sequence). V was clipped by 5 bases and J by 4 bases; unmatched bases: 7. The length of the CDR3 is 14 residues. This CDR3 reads CASSPTGETETQYF. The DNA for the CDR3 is TGTGCCAGCAGCCCAACAGGGGAAACAGAGACCCAGTACTTC.

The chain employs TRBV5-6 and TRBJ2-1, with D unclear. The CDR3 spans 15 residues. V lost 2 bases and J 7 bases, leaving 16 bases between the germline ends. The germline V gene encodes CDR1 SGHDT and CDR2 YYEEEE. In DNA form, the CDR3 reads TGTGCCAGCAGCTTAGGATTTTCCCCGAGGAATGAGCAGTTCTTC. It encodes CASSLGFSPRNEQFF.

CDR3 DNA sequence: TGTGCCAGCAGCCAAGTTTCTAGTTCGACAGATACGCAGTATTTT. This codes for CASSQVSSSTDTQYF. This rearrangement joins TRBV3-1 (or the pseudogene TRBV3-2) to TRBJ2-3, with unresolved D. Germline-derived CDR1 and CDR2 are LGHDT and YNNKEL (reference sequence). The CDR3 loop spans 15 amino acids. Trimming took off 1 base at V and 3 bases at J, with 11 bases between the two ends.

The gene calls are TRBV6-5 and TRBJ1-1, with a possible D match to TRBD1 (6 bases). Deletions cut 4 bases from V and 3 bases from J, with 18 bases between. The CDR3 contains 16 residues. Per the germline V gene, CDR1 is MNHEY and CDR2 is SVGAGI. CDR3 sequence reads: CASSLSSPGAYTEAFF. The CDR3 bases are TGTGCCAGCAGTTTGTCTTCTCCAGGGGCGTACACTGAAGCTTTCTTT.

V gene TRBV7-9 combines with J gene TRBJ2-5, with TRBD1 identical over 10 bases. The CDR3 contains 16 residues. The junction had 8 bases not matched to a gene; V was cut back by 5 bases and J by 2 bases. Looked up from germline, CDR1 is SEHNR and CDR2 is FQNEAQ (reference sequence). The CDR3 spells CASSPGTGDKQETQYF. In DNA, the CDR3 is TGTGCCAGCAGCCCTGGGACAGGGGACAAACAAGAGACCCAGTACTTC.

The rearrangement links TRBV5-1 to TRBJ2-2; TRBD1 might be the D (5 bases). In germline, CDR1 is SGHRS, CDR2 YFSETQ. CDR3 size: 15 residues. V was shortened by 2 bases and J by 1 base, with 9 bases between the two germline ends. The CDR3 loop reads CASSFEGENTGELFF. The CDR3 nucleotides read TGCGCCAGCAGCTTCGAAGGGGAGAACACCGGGGAGCTGTTTTTT.

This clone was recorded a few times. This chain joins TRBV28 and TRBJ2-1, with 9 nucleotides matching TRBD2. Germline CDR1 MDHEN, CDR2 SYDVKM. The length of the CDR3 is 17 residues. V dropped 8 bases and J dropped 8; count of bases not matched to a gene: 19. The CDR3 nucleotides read TGTGCCAGCCGCGGGAGGGGTTTGCGGAGGGGGAATGATGAGCAGTTCTTC. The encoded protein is CASRGRGLRRGNDEQFF.

For the CDR3, the DNA is TGTGCCAGCAGCCAAGATCCTAGCTCCTACGAGCAGTACTTC. This translates into CASSQDPSSYEQYF. The chain carries TRBV4-2 and TRBJ2-7; D remains unclear. This CDR3 contains 14 residues. V was shortened by 0 bases and J by 0 bases, with 6 bases between the two germline ends. Germline loops: CDR1 LGHNA, CDR2 YNFKEQ.

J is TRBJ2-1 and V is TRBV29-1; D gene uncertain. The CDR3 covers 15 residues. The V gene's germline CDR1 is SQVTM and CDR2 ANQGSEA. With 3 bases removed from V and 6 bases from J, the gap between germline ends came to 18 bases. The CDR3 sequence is CSVEFSGSYVNEQFF. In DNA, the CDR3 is TGCAGCGTTGAGTTTTCCGGGTCCTACGTCAATGAGCAGTTCTTC.

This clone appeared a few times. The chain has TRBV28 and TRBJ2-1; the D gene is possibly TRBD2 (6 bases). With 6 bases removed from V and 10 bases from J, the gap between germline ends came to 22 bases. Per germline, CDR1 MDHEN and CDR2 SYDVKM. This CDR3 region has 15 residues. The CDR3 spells CASRSGGVGKWEQFF. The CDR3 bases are TGTGCCAGCAGATCCGGAGGGGTAGGGAAGTGGGAGCAGTTCTTC.